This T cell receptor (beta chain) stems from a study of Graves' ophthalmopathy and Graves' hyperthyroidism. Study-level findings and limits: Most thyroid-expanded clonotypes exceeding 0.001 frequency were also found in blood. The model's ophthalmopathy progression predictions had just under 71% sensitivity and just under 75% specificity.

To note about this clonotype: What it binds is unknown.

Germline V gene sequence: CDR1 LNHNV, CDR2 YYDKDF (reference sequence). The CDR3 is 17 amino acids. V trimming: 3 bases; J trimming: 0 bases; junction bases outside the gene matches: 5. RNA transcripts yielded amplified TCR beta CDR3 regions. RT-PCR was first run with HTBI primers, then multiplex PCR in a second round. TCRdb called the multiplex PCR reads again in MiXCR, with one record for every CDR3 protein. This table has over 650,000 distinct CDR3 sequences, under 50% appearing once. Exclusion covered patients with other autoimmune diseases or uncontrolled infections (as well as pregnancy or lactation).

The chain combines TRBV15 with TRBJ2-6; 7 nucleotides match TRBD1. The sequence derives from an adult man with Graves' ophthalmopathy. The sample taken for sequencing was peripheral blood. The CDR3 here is CATSSSDRISGANVLTF. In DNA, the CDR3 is TGTGCCACCAGCAGCTCGGACAGGATCTCTGGGGCCAACGTCCTGACTTTC.